What follows describes a single T cell receptor (beta chain). This sample stems from a study of technical replicates of blood from four donors. Clones were sequenced by immunoSEQ multiplex PCR, and TCRdb holds only the in-frame ones, with some missing. The profile covers fewer than 90,000 clones, with 93% appearing a single time and 0.2% to 0.25% taken by the ten largest. The V gene lost 4 bases and the J gene lost 0 bases, with 21 bases spanning the gap. Germline V CDR1 and CDR2: SGHTA, FQGNSA. The CDR3 has 19 residues. Sequenced: T cells isolated from PBMCs. The receptor's source is a human donor in good health. The rearrangement links TRBV7-2 to TRBJ1-4; D is perhaps TRBD1 (5 bases). CDR3 DNA sequence: TGTGCCAGCAGCTCCCCTCGATGGGGCGAGCCGGCAACTAATGAAAAACTGTTTTTT. This codes for CASSSPRWGEPATNEKLFF.